This passage covers 22 T cell receptor beta chains from one sample sequenced in a study of blood T cells in healthy people across ages (dated by TCRdb to the mid-2010s). The protocol used for the library was 5' RACE. The reads were generated on an Illumina HiSeq 2500. The second PCR ran for about 6 to 11 cycles and used a J-beta primer mix along with a sample-barcoded 5' primer. The public reads were quality trimmed at Q25 with fastp and then assembled into clones with MiXCR by TCRdb, keeping productive beta chains. Rows merge per CDR3 protein into single entries with the most common DNA and genes. The sample table lists approximately 880,000 distinct CDR3 sequences, about 48% of them with a count of one. Together, the top ten hold around an eighth of the sample. What was sequenced was blood. The receptors originated from a man aged 25-45 years in good health.

This clonotype was seen a handful of times. This rearrangement joins TRBV20-1 to TRBJ2-4; 11 positions match TRBD1. This CDR3 is built from 15 residues. Germline assignment: CDR1 DFQATT and CDR2 SNEGSKA (reference sequence). The junction had 6 bases not matched to a gene; V was cut back by 2 bases and J by 6 bases. Written as DNA, the CDR3 is TGCAGTGCTAGAAAGGACAGGGGGCTGGGAAACATTCAGTACTTC. This encodes CSARKDRGLGNIQYF.

This clonotype was counted a few times. The V and J genes are TRBV4-1 and TRBJ1-4; a possible D gene is TRBD1 (5 bases). V lost 2 bases to trimming and J lost 6 bases, with 19 bases between them. CDR1 MGHRA and CDR2 YSYEKL come from the germline V gene. The CDR3 spans 17 residues. The chain's CDR3 is CASSQLQGGEAYEKLFF. DNA for the CDR3: TGCGCCAGCAGCCAACTCCAGGGTGGGGAGGCTTATGAAAAACTGTTTTTT.

This clonotype occurred a few times. The chain links TRBV9 to TRBJ2-1; 7 positions agree with TRBD2. Germline trimming cut 2 bases from V and 9 bases from J; bases unmatched to any gene: 23. Germline-derived CDR1 and CDR2 are SGDLS and YYNGEE. CDR3 length equals 19 residues. The CDR3 DNA sequence: TGTGCCAGCAGCGTTGACCCTTTAACCGGGGGGAAACCTGGTGGTGAGCAGTTCTTC. Its translation is CASSVDPLTGGKPGGEQFF.

The gene calls are TRBV7-9 and TRBJ2-4; D possibly corresponds to TRBD2 (5 bases). The CDR3 is 16 residues long. Germline V lookup: CDR1 SEHNR, CDR2 FQNEAQ (reference sequence). V lost 0 bases and J lost 6, with 15 bases in between. The CDR3 sequence is CASSLAVAIGGNIQYF. In nucleotides, the CDR3 is TGTGCCAGCAGCTTAGCTGTGGCCATAGGAGGAAACATTCAGTACTTC. The entire variable domain, with the rest obtained from reference TRBV7-9 and TRBJ2-4, is as follows: DTGVSQNPRHKITKRGQNVTFRCDPISEHNRLYWYRQTLGQGPEFLTYFQNEAQLEKSRLLSDRFSAERPKGSFSTLEIQRTEQGDSAMYLCASSLAVAIGGNIQYFGAGTRLSVL.

This clonotype was seen more than once but under ten times. The rearrangement links TRBV6-2 or TRBV6-3 to TRBJ2-1, with 13 bases aligning to TRBD2. J lost 0 bases, V lost 8 bases, and 10 bases had no gene match. Germline values: CDR1 MNHEY, CDR2 SVGEGT. The CDR3 has 18 residues. The CDR3 DNA is TGTGCCAGCGCACGACTAGCGGGGGGCATAAGCTCCTACAATGAGCAGTTCTTC. It encodes CASARLAGGISSYNEQFF.

The chain combines TRBV13 with TRBJ1-5; TRBD1 is a possible D gene (5 bases). The CDR3 covers 16 residues. The germline V gene has CDR1 PRHDT and CDR2 FYEKMQ (reference sequence). V was clipped by 0 bases and J by 6 bases, with 15 bases between them. The CDR3 region has the DNA TGTGCCAGCAGCTTAGGCCTTGGGCAGGGTGGTCAGCCCCAGCATTTT. It encodes CASSLGLGQGGQPQHF. Using reference TRBV13 and TRBJ1-5 for the parts outside the CDR3, the full variable domain is AAGVIQSPRHLIKEKRETATLKCYPIPRHDTVYWYQQGPGQDPQFLISFYEKMQSDKGSIPDRFSAQQFSDYHSELNMSSLELGDSALYFCASSLGLGQGGQPQHFGDGTRLSIL.

This clonotype was seen a few times. The chain links TRBV27 to TRBJ2-7; D is unresolved. CDR1 and CDR2 from the germline V gene are MNHEY and SMNVEV (reference sequence). Trimming removed 5 bases from V and 6 bases from J, with 11 bases in between. This CDR3 comprises 12 residues. The CDR3 reads CASSTGRSEQYF. CDR3 sequence (DNA): TGTGCCAGCAGTACTGGACGCAGCGAGCAGTACTTC.

The chain carries TRBV28 and TRBJ2-3; 10 nucleotides agree with TRBD2. The CDR3 consists of 20 residues. V was clipped by 5 bases and J by 2 bases; unmatched bases: 19. In germline, CDR1 is MDHEN, CDR2 SYDVKM. The CDR3 loop reads CASSPQEAASGGEDTDTQYF. Written as DNA, the CDR3 is TGTGCCAGCAGTCCCCAGGAGGCGGCTAGCGGGGGTGAAGACACAGATACGCAGTATTTT.

The chain carries TRBV3-1 and TRBJ1-2; D not certain. V dropped 1 base and J dropped 3 bases, with 6 bases sitting between them. The CDR3 is 13 residues long. The V gene's germline CDR1 is LGHDT and CDR2 YNNKEL (reference sequence). The CDR3 DNA reads TGTGCCAGCAGCCAAGCCAGTGACTATGGCTACACCTTC. Encoded protein: CASSQASDYGYTF.

The V gene is TRBV29-1, the J gene TRBJ2-2, with D unresolved. Trimming took off 6 bases at V and 0 bases at J, with 8 bases between the two ends. Looked up from germline, CDR1 is SQVTM and CDR2 is ANQGSEA. This CDR3 is built from 13 residues. This chain's CDR3 is CSVTHPNTGELFF. The CDR3, as DNA: TGCAGCGTAACCCACCCGAACACCGGGGAGCTGTTTTTT.

This clonotype was detected many times. This chain joins TRBV5-6 and TRBJ2-2; TRBD1 might be the D (6 bases). This CDR3 contains 15 residues. From germline, CDR1 is SGHDT and CDR2 YYEEEE. The ends were cut back, 2 bases at V and 2 bases at J, with 10 bases in the middle. CDR3 loop: CASSLQGPNTGELFF. In nucleotides, the CDR3 is TGTGCCAGCAGCTTACAGGGCCCAAACACCGGGGAGCTGTTTTTT.

This clonotype appeared a few times. The rearrangement joins TRBV20-1 to TRBJ2-4; 8 bases agree with TRBD2. This CDR3 spans 15 amino acids. The V segment lost 0 bases and the J segment 7 bases; nucleotides outside the gene matches: 8. Germline values: CDR1 DFQATT, CDR2 SNEGSKA (reference sequence). CDR3 amino acids: CSARDTGGGWNIQYF. The CDR3, as DNA: TGCAGTGCTAGAGATACGGGGGGGGGCTGGAACATTCAGTACTTC.

The rearrangement joins TRBV30 to TRBJ1-2; D gene ambiguous. CDR1 is GTSNPN and CDR2 is SVGIG in the germline V gene (reference sequence). This CDR3 region has 8 residues. For the CDR3, the DNA is TGTGCTTATGGAGGCTACACCTTC. Residues: CAYGGYTF.

This clonotype has more than one count but fewer than ten. The chain is built from TRBV5-1 and TRBJ2-3; unclear D gene. Germline V gives CDR1 SGHRS, CDR2 YFSETQ. CDR3 length: 14 residues. Deletions cut 5 bases from V and 5 bases from J, with 15 bases between. The CDR3 DNA is TGCGCCAGCAGGCAGACGCAACTCGGAGATACGCAGTATTTT. This encodes CASRQTQLGDTQYF.

This clonotype came up a few times. The rearrangement uses TRBV6-1 and TRBJ2-1, with 7 bases that match TRBD2. This CDR3 spans 15 amino acids. CDR1 MNHNS and CDR2 SASEGT come from the germline V gene. The V gene end was trimmed by 4 bases and the J gene end by 4 bases; junction bases not matched to a gene: 7. CDR3 bases: TGTGCCAGCAGTGCGAGGAGCGGGGCGTACAATGAGCAGTTCTTC. Amino acids: CASSARSGAYNEQFF.

The chain recombines TRBV6-5 with TRBJ2-4, with D uncertain. The end of the DNA is better explained by TRBJ2-7, so the J call may be wrong. Germline V gene sequence: CDR1 MNHEY, CDR2 SVGAGI. This CDR3 spans 13 amino acids. The chain's CDR3 is CASSDTGQDEQYF. For the CDR3, the DNA is TGTGCCAGCAGTGATACGGGCCAGGACGAGCAGTACTTC.

A few counts support this clonotype. One base away lies a much larger clone, so this may be a sequencing read error. The CDR3 is CASSDTSLGYTQYF. CDR3 DNA: TGTGCCAGCAGCGACACGTCGCTGGGATATACGCAGTATTTT. The chain is built from TRBV7-9 and TRBJ2-3; D gene unclear. The germline CDR1 and CDR2 sequences are SEHNR and FQNEAQ (reference sequence). This CDR3 region has 14 residues. The germline V and J ends were trimmed by 5 bases and 7 bases, with 16 bases remaining between them.

V usage is TRBV29-1 and J usage is TRBJ2-5; D tentatively fits TRBD1 or TRBD2 (5 bases each). Germline V gene data show CDR1 as SQVTM and CDR2 as ANQGSEA. V shed 4 bases and J shed 11 bases, with 20 bases lying between them. This CDR3 spans 13 amino acids. The CDR3 nucleotides are TGCAGCGTTGCGATCGGGGCAGTCAATGAGCAGTACTTC. Residues: CSVAIGAVNEQYF.

The rearrangement uses TRBV3-1 and TRBJ2-4; 8 nucleotides match TRBD2. The CDR3 consists of 14 residues. Trimming at V came to 6 bases and at J to 5 bases, leaving 6 bases not matched to a gene. The germline V gene has CDR1 LGHDT and CDR2 YNNKEL (reference sequence). CDR3 residues: CASSRRGAQNIQYF. The CDR3, as DNA: TGTGCCAGCAGTCGGCGGGGGGCCCAAAACATTCAGTACTTC.

This clonotype occurred a few times. The chain links TRBV13 to TRBJ2-7, with a possible D match to TRBD1 (5 bases). The CDR3 is made up of 13 amino acids. V shed 8 bases and J shed 1 base, with 12 bases lying between them. Germline values: CDR1 PRHDT, CDR2 FYEKMQ (reference sequence). CDR3: CASRIRASYEQYF. CDR3 nucleotide sequence: TGTGCCAGCCGAATCAGGGCTTCCTACGAGCAGTACTTC.

A few counts support this clonotype. The J gene is TRBJ2-7, the V gene TRBV29-1; the D is unclear. This CDR3 comprises 11 residues. Between the trimmed V and J ends, which lost 1 base and 6 bases, there was a span of 7 bases. Germline V gene lookup returns CDR1 SQVTM and CDR2 ANQGSEA. The CDR3 loop reads CSVEGVGEQYF. The DNA of the CDR3 is TGCAGCGTTGAAGGGGTAGGCGAGCAGTACTTC.

The CDR3 reads CASSLTSGYGYTF. The CDR3 DNA follows: TGTGCCAGCAGCTTAACGTCCGGATATGGCTACACCTTC. This chain connects TRBV7-3 to TRBJ1-2; no clear D gene. The length of the CDR3 is 13 residues. V lost 0 bases to trimming and J lost 5 bases, with 7 bases between them. Germline values: CDR1 SGHTA, CDR2 FQGTGA.